The clone carrying this T cell receptor beta chain was counted only a few times. TCRdb re-called the RT-PCR reads through MiXCR, storing one row per CDR3 protein. This table holds about 110,000 distinct CDR3 sequences, roughly 35% found once. The data were taken from a study of patients and donors after allogeneic stem cell transplantation. V was pared by 4 bases and J by 4 bases, with 2 bases of the junction left unmatched. The CDR3 sequence is 13 residues long. The sequenced material came from blood, either unsorted or a sorted T cell fraction (not recorded which). V usage is TRBV12-3 or TRBV12-4 and J usage is TRBJ2-3, with 7 bases that match TRBD2. This receptor was taken from a human donor who was either an allogeneic HSCT recipient or a stem cell or donor lymphocyte infusion donor (not recorded which). It is not recorded whose cells these are; they may come from a transplant donor. The CDR3 here is CASSWAGADTQYF. The DNA of the CDR3 is TGTGCCAGCAGTTGGGCGGGGGCAGATACGCAGTATTTT.